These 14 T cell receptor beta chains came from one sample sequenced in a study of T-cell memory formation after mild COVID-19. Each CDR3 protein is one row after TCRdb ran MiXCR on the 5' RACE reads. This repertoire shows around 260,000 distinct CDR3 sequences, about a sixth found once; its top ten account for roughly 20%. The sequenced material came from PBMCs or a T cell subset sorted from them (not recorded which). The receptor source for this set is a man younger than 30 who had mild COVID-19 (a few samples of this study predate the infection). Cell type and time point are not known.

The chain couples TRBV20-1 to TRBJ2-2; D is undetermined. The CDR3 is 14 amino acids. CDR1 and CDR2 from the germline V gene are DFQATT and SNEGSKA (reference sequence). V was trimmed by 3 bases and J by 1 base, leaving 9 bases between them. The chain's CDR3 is CSARTRKNTGELFF. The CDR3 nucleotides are TGCAGTGCTAGGACTCGGAAGAACACCGGGGAGCTGTTTTTT.

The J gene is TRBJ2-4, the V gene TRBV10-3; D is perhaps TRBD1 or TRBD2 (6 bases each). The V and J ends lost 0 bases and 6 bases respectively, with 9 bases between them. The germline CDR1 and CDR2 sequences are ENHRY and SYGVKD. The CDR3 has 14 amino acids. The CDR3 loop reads CAISESGGRNIQYF. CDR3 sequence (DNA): TGTGCCATCAGTGAGTCAGGGGGGAGAAACATTCAGTACTTC.

The CDR3 DNA is TGCAGCGTTGAAAACGGGACAGGGGAGGGCTACACCTTC. It translates to CSVENGTGEGYTF. The rearrangement uses TRBV29-1 and TRBJ1-2; 10 positions agree with TRBD1. V gave up 2 bases and J gave up 8 bases; unmatched junction bases: 5. Germline CDR1 is SQVTM and CDR2 is ANQGSEA. CDR3 length equals 13 residues.

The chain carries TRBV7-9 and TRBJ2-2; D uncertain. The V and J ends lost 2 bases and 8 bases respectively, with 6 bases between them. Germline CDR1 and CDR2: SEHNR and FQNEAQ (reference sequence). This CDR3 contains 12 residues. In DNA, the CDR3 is TGTGCCAGCAGCTTACTAGGGGGGGAGCTGTTTTTT. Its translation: CASSLLGGELFF.

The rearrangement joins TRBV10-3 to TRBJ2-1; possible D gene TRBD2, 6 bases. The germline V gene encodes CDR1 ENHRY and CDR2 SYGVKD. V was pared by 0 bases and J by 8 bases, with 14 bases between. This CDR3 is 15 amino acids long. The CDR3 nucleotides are TGTGCCATCAGTGAGTCGATCGGAGGGGCGGATGAGCAGTTCTTC. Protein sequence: CAISESIGGADEQFF.

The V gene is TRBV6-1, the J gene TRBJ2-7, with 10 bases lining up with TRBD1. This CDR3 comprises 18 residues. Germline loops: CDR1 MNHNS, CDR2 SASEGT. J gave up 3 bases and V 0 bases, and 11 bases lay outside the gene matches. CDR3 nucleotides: TGTGCCAGCAGTGAAGCGCCGGACAGGGGGAGTGTATACTACGAGCAGTACGTC. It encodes CASSEAPDRGSVYYEQYV.

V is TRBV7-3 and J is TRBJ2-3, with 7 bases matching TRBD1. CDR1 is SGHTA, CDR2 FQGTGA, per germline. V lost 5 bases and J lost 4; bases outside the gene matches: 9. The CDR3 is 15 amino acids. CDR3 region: CASSQTRDSPDTQYF. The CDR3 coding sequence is TGTGCCAGCAGCCAAACAAGGGACAGTCCAGATACGCAGTATTTT. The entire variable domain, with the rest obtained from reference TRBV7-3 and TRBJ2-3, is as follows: GAGVSQTPSNKVTEKGKYVELRCDPISGHTALYWYRQSLGQGPEFLIYFQGTGAADDSGLPNDRFFAVRPEGSVSTLKIQRTERGDSAVYLCASSQTRDSPDTQYFGPGTRLTVL.

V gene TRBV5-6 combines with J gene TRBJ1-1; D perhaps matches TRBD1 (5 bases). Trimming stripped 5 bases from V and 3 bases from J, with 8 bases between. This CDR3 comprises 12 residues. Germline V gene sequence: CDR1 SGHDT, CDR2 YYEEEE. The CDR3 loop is CASRGPDTEAFF. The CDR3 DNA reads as TGTGCCAGCAGGGGGCCCGACACTGAAGCTTTCTTT.

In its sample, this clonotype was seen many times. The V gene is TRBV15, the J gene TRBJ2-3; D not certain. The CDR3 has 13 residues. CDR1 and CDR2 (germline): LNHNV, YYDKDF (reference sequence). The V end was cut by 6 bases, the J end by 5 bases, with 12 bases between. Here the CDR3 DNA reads TGTGCCACCAGTCCCGAGGCTGAAGATACGCAGTATTTT. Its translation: CATSPEAEDTQYF.

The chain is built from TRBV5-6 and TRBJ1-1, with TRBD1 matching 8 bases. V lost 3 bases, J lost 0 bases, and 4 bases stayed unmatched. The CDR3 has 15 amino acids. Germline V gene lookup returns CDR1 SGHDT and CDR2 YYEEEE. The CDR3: CASSSGQGMNTEAFF. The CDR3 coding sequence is TGTGCCAGCAGCTCCGGACAGGGCATGAACACTGAAGCTTTCTTT.

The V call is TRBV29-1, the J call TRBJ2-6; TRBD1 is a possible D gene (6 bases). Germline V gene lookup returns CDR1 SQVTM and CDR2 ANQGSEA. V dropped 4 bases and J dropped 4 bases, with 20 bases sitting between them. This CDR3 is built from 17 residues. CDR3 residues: CSVAMPGESYGANVLTF. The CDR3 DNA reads TGCAGCGTTGCGATGCCAGGGGAGTCGTACGGGGCCAACGTCCTGACTTTC.

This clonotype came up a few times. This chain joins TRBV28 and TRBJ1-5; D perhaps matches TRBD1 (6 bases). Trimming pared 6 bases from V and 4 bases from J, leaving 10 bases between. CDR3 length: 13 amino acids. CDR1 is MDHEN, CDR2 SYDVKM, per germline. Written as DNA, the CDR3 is TGTGCCAGCAGGGACAGCCCAAATCAGCCCCAGCATTTT. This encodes CASRDSPNQPQHF.

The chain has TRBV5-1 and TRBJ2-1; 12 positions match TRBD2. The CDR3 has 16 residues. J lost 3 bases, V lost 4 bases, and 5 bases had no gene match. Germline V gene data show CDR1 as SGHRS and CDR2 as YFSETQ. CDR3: CASSPTSGGRYNEQFF. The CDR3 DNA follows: TGCGCCAGCAGCCCGACTAGCGGGGGCCGCTACAATGAGCAGTTCTTC.

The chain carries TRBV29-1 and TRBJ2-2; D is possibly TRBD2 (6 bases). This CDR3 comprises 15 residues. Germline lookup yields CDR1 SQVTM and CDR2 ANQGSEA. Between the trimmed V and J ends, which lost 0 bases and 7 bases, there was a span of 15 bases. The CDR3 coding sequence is TGCAGCGTTGAAGATCGGGGTCGTAGCGGCGGGGAGCTGTTTTTT. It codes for CSVEDRGRSGGELFF.